The clone carrying this T cell receptor beta chain was seen a handful of times. Antigen: not known. The length of the CDR3 is 13 residues. The germline gives CDR1 MDHEN, CDR2 SYDVKM. Trimming pared 6 bases from V and 6 bases from J, leaving 14 bases between. The data were taken from a study of cytomegalovirus exposure and HLA in healthy donors. Looking at the study overall: An early data release held tens of millions of unique TCRs from HLA-typed donors. Study outcomes and limitations: As was reported, the HLA-A and HLA-B alleles of most subjects were accurately predicted from TCR beta sequences.

The PCR ran on 60 Vbeta and 13 Jbeta primers. Some clones are missing from TCRdb's copy, which holds only in-frame ones; the method was immunoSEQ multiplex PCR. The data show under 55,000 clones, around 66% seen once. The rearrangement links TRBV28 to TRBJ1-2; a weak D match, TRBD1 (5 bases). Sample: PBMCs. The receptor was isolated from a man aged 18 to 29 in good health and CMV-seronegative. In DNA, the CDR3 is TGTGCCAGCAGGACTGACAGTGCTAATGGCTACACCTTC. Translation: CASRTDSANGYTF.